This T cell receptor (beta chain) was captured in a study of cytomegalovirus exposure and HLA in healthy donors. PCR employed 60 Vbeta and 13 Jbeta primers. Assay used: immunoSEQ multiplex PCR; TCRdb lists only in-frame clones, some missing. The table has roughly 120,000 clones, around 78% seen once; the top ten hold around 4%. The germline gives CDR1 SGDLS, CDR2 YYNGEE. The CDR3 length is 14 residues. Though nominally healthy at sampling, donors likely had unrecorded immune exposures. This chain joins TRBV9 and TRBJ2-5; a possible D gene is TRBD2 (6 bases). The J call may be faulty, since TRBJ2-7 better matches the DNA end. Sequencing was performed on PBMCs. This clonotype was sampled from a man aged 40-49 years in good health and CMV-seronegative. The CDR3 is CASSVEEGSYEQYF. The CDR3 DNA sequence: TGTGCCAGCAGCGTAGAGGAGGGATCCTACGAGCAGTACTTC.